This entry lists 28 T cell receptor beta chains sequenced from one sample in a study of shared T cell receptors in the human thymus. Clones were read by immunoSEQ multiplex PCR, and TCRdb kept only the in-frame ones, dropping some. There are about 540,000 clones in the sample; around 82% occur only once, and around 0.012% lies in the top ten. In addition, the sample was reused for a study of human thymus T cells.

The specimen was thymocytes. These receptors were obtained from a boy in the first two years of life with a congenital heart defect.

The chain joins TRBV4-1 to TRBJ2-1, with a weak D call TRBD2 (5 bases). Looked up from germline, CDR1 is MGHRA and CDR2 is YSYEKL. There are 14 residues in the CDR3. With 4 bases removed from V and 4 bases from J, the gap between germline ends came to 11 bases. The CDR3 loop reads CASSPRGSYNEQFF. DNA of the CDR3: TGCGCCAGCAGCCCTCGGGGATCTTACAATGAGCAGTTCTTC.

CDR3 in amino acids: CASSPLGREAPGELFF. The CDR3 bases are TGTGCCAGCAGTCCCCTGGGGCGGGAGGCCCCCGGGGAGCTGTTTTTT. The chain uses TRBV27 and TRBJ2-2; 8 bases fit TRBD2. CDR1 and CDR2 from the germline V gene are MNHEY and SMNVEV (reference sequence). CDR3 size: 16 residues. Unmatched junction bases numbered 11, after V lost 5 bases and J lost 6 bases.

The J gene is TRBJ2-1, the V gene TRBV9; a weak D match, TRBD2 (5 bases). The CDR3 is 13 amino acids. Germline V gene data show CDR1 as SGDLS and CDR2 as YYNGEE. The V gene lost 5 bases and the J gene lost 10 bases, with 16 bases spanning the gap. CDR3 residues: CASSVLSGGEQFF. CDR3 DNA sequence: TGTGCCAGCAGTGTTTTAAGCGGCGGAGAGCAGTTCTTC.

This rearrangement joins TRBV19 to TRBJ2-7; perhaps TRBD1 as D (6 bases). Trimming removed 8 bases at V and 3 bases at J, with 14 bases between. This CDR3 is built from 13 residues. The germline CDR1 and CDR2 sequences are LNHDA and SQIVND (reference sequence). The DNA for the CDR3 is TGTGCCAGTCGCTTAGGGGGAGACTACGAGCAGTACTTC. Its translation is CASRLGGDYEQYF.

The rearrangement links TRBV27 to TRBJ2-2; D may be TRBD2 (6 bases). CDR1 is MNHEY, CDR2 SMNVEV, per germline (reference sequence). V was cut by 5 bases and J by 4 bases, with 17 bases left in between. The CDR3 covers 16 residues. CDR3 in amino acids: CASSRDFLKSTGELFF. The CDR3 nucleotides are TGTGCCAGCAGTCGGGACTTTCTAAAGTCCACCGGGGAGCTGTTTTTT.

The CDR3 region is CASSAPPGHRRGETQYF. CDR3 in DNA: TGTGCCAGTAGTGCCCCCCCGGGACACAGAAGGGGAGAGACCCAGTACTTC. V is TRBV19 and J is TRBJ2-5; the D gene is possibly TRBD1 (6 bases). Germline V lookup: CDR1 LNHDA, CDR2 SQIVND (reference sequence). The germline V and J ends were trimmed by 5 bases and 4 bases, with 23 bases remaining between them. The CDR3 contains 17 residues.

The count of this clone is one. The rearrangement uses TRBV5-1 and TRBJ2-7, with 9 bases lining up with TRBD2. This CDR3 contains 16 residues. Trimming took 4 bases from V and 5 from J; bases not matched to a gene: 13. Per the germline V gene, CDR1 is SGHRS and CDR2 is YFSETQ. As DNA, the CDR3 is TGCGCCAGCAGCCTAACCCGGGCGGGAGGGGCCCACGAGCAGTACTTC. It yields the protein CASSLTRAGGAHEQYF.

This clone appeared a single time. The chain has TRBV14 and TRBJ1-2; D not certain. The CDR3 spans 11 residues. In germline, CDR1 is SGHDN, CDR2 FVKESK. With 8 bases removed from V and 0 bases from J, the gap between germline ends came to 4 bases. The CDR3 protein is CASVSNYGYTF. In nucleotides, the CDR3 is TGTGCCAGCGTCTCTAACTATGGCTACACCTTC.

V is TRBV28 and J is TRBJ2-5; TRBD1 aligns across 7 bases. The CDR3 has 16 amino acids. V lost 5 bases, J lost 2 bases, and 11 bases stayed unmatched. From germline, CDR1 is MDHEN and CDR2 SYDVKM. CDR3 nucleotides: TGTGCCAGCAGTACCCCTCGACAGGGTAGGCAAGAGACCCAGTACTTC. Encoded protein: CASSTPRQGRQETQYF.

This clone was observed a few times. The chain recombines TRBV30 with TRBJ1-1, with a weak D call TRBD1 (5 bases). The germline V gene has CDR1 GTSNPN and CDR2 SVGIG (reference sequence). The CDR3 contains 14 residues. The germline V and J ends were trimmed by 0 bases and 3 bases, with 11 bases remaining between them. CDR3 amino acids: CAWSVQGPHTEAFF. For the CDR3, the DNA is TGTGCCTGGAGTGTTCAGGGCCCACACACTGAAGCTTTCTTT.

This clone appeared a single time. The chain links TRBV11-2 to TRBJ2-1; D not certain. This CDR3 comprises 15 residues. Trimming cost V 5 bases and J 4 bases, with 15 bases left between them. Germline CDR1 is SGHAT and CDR2 is FQNNGV. CDR3 protein: CASSPTLNGYNEQFF. The CDR3 region has the DNA TGTGCCAGCAGCCCCACCCTAAACGGGTACAATGAGCAGTTCTTC.

V gene TRBV4-3 combines with J gene TRBJ2-4; 7 nucleotides agree with TRBD2. The CDR3 runs 21 residues. Losses at the gene ends were 0 bases for V and 0 bases for J; bases not matched to a gene: 17. Germline CDR1 reads LGHNA; CDR2 reads YSLEER. The CDR3 nucleotides are TGCGCCAGCAGCCAAGATCGGGGGGAGGCCACAATGGGCCTAGCCAAAAACATTCAGTACTTC. It encodes CASSQDRGEATMGLAKNIQYF.

This clone has more than one count but fewer than ten. The chain recombines TRBV29-1 with TRBJ1-1, with a weak D call TRBD1 (6 bases). V lost 6 bases, J lost 5 bases, and 10 bases lay in between. The CDR3 extends over 11 amino acids. Germline V gene lookup returns CDR1 SQVTM and CDR2 ANQGSEA. The CDR3 reads CSVWTVTEAFF. Written as DNA, the CDR3 is TGCAGCGTATGGACAGTGACTGAAGCTTTCTTT.

In DNA, the CDR3 is TGTGCCAGCAGCCCAACAGGGGCGAACACTGAAGCTTTCTTT. Translation gives CASSPTGANTEAFF. The J gene is TRBJ1-1, the V gene TRBV27; 7 positions agree with TRBD1. J lost 1 base, V lost 6 bases, and 5 bases had no gene match. Looked up from germline, CDR1 is MNHEY and CDR2 is SMNVEV (reference sequence). The CDR3 consists of 14 residues.

On this clone: In this CDR3 the conserved last residue, phenylalanine or tryptophan, is missing, so a read error is likely. This chain links TRBV14 with TRBJ2-7; D possibly corresponds to TRBD1 (6 bases). V lost 1 base and J lost 5, with 21 bases in between. Germline V lookup: CDR1 SGHDN, CDR2 FVKESK. This CDR3 comprises 17 residues. CDR3 nucleotides: TGTGCCAGCAGCCAAGTGGTCTTGGGTACAGGGACGGACGAGCAGTACCTC. Amino acids: CASSQVVLGTGTDEQYL.

The CDR3 sequence is CASSGGRGGDVSTETQYF. DNA of the CDR3: TGTGCCAGCAGCGGAGGCCGGGGGGGGGACGTCAGCACAGAGACCCAGTACTTC. V is TRBV5-6 and J is TRBJ2-5; 8 bases map to TRBD2. Looked up from germline, CDR1 is SGHDT and CDR2 is YYEEEE. The CDR3 totals 18 residues. With V trimmed by 4 bases and J by 4 bases, 18 bases remained unmatched.

This clone has a single count. This chain uses TRBV4-1 with TRBJ2-5; 7 bases align to TRBD1. TRBJ2-7 explains the end of the DNA better; the J call may be wrong. Germline CDR1 MGHRA, CDR2 YSYEKL. CDR3 length equals 15 residues. CDR3 amino acids: CASSPRRQGPYEQYF. The CDR3 DNA sequence: TGCGCCAGCAGCCCTCGGCGACAGGGCCCCTACGAGCAGTACTTC.

This chain connects TRBV27 to TRBJ1-1; a weak D match, TRBD1 (6 bases). This CDR3 has 16 amino acids. V shed 7 bases and J shed 3 bases, with 21 bases lying between them. Germline values: CDR1 MNHEY, CDR2 SMNVEV (reference sequence). This CDR3 is CASMTQAGAEDTEAFF. The CDR3 coding sequence is TGTGCCAGCATGACCCAGGCAGGGGCGGAGGACACTGAAGCTTTCTTT.

This chain uses TRBV30 with TRBJ1-5; D remains unclear. Germline V lookup: CDR1 GTSNPN, CDR2 SVGIG (reference sequence). The CDR3 contains 13 residues. Trimming shortened V by 0 bases and J by 7 bases, and 10 bases separated the two germline ends. The CDR3 DNA follows: TGTGCCTGGAGTGTATCAGGAAGCCAGCCCCAGCATTTT. It yields the protein CAWSVSGSQPQHF.

The chain is built from TRBV14 and TRBJ1-2; 8 nucleotides align to TRBD1. Trimming removed 0 bases from V and 6 bases from J; junction bases left unmatched: 12. Germline V lookup: CDR1 SGHDN, CDR2 FVKESK. The length of the CDR3 is 17 residues. CDR3: CASSQEGFWGTGDGYTF. Written as DNA, the CDR3 is TGTGCCAGCAGCCAAGAAGGTTTTTGGGGGACAGGCGATGGCTACACCTTC.

This chain connects TRBV4-2 to TRBJ2-2; 8 positions agree with TRBD1. CDR1 LGHNA and CDR2 YNFKEQ come from the germline V gene. J was trimmed by 4 bases and V by 7 bases; bases with no gene match: 8. The CDR3 totals 15 residues. The CDR3 bases are TGTGCCAGCAATCGTCAGGGGGCAGCCACCGGGGAGCTGTTTTTT. Protein sequence: CASNRQGAATGELFF.

The chain employs TRBV10-3 and TRBJ1-2; possible D gene TRBD1, 5 bases. This CDR3 has 13 residues. Per the germline V gene, CDR1 is ENHRY and CDR2 is SYGVKD. V lost 8 bases, J lost 3 bases, and 13 bases lay in between. The CDR3 nucleotides are TGTGCCATCTTCGAGGGAGGGGACTATGGCTACACCTTC. The encoded protein is CAIFEGGDYGYTF.

This chain connects TRBV9 to TRBJ2-7; D is possibly TRBD1 (5 bases). There are 15 residues in the CDR3. CDR1 and CDR2 (germline): SGDLS, YYNGEE. The germline V and J ends were trimmed by 0 bases and 1 base, with 11 bases remaining between them. The CDR3: CASSVGQSSSYEQYF. For the CDR3, the DNA is TGTGCCAGCAGCGTAGGACAGTCCTCTTCCTACGAGCAGTACTTC.

The chain employs TRBV5-4 and TRBJ2-1; 9 bases agree with TRBD2. V trimming: 5 bases; J trimming: 6 bases; junction bases outside the gene matches: 9. The CDR3 has 15 amino acids. Germline CDR1 reads SGHNT; CDR2 reads YYREEE (reference sequence). The CDR3 loop is CASRFGTSTLNEQFF. Written as DNA, the CDR3 is TGTGCCAGCAGATTCGGGACTAGCACCCTCAATGAGCAGTTCTTC.

This clone came up a few times. This rearrangement joins TRBV4-2 to TRBJ2-7; 8 bases are shared with TRBD1. Unmatched junction bases numbered 10, after V lost 4 bases and J lost 5 bases. This CDR3 comprises 15 residues. CDR1 is LGHNA and CDR2 is YNFKEQ in the germline V gene. The CDR3 DNA is TGTGCCAGCAGCCCGGGTGGGCAGGGGGCACACGAGCAGTACTTC. Translation gives CASSPGGQGAHEQYF.

V gene TRBV4-1 combines with J gene TRBJ2-7; 13 bases match TRBD2. This CDR3 comprises 16 residues. Trimming cost V 3 bases and J 5 bases; bases outside gene matches: 7. Germline CDR1 reads MGHRA; CDR2 reads YSYEKL. CDR3 sequence reads: CASSQGRTSGSHEQYF. Here the CDR3 DNA reads TGCGCCAGCAGCCAGGGTCGGACTAGCGGGAGTCACGAGCAGTACTTC.

V is TRBV29-1 and J is TRBJ2-3; no clear D. The V end was cut by 1 base, the J end by 1 base, with 9 bases between. CDR1 and CDR2 from the germline V gene are SQVTM and ANQGSEA. This CDR3 spans 14 amino acids. The CDR3 sequence is CSVEVSPGTDTQYF. CDR3 nucleotides: TGCAGCGTTGAAGTTTCTCCTGGCACAGATACGCAGTATTTT.

This clone was recorded once. This chain links TRBV14 with TRBJ1-1; no reliable D call. Germline V gene sequence: CDR1 SGHDN, CDR2 FVKESK. The CDR3 length is 18 residues. The V end lost 2 bases, the J end lost 0 bases, and 19 bases lay between the germline ends. This chain's CDR3 is CASSQNLRRGYLNTEAFF. The CDR3 DNA follows: TGTGCCAGCAGCCAAAACCTCCGACGGGGATATCTGAACACTGAAGCTTTCTTT.